These T cell receptor beta chains were read from a single sample in a study of memory CD4+ T cells and cytomegalovirus serostatus. Profiling relied on immunoSEQ multiplex PCR, and the TCRdb table lists in-frame clones only, not all of them. The sample includes over 55,000 clones, approximately 80% of them seen just once. The material sequenced was memory CD4+ T cells from blood. These receptors were obtained from an adult in good health and CMV-seronegative. Both conserved end residues are trimmed from each CDR3. Fields, in order: D gene, V gene, CDR3 protein. The D gene is left open where the match is weak.

TRBD2,TRBV7-9,ASSPSGSGVYNEQF
TRBD1,TRBV7-7,ASSLNRGQETQY
-,TRBV9,ASSESDVGTEAF
TRBD2,TRBV6-1,ASVTSGGPYNEQF
-,TRBV5-1,ASSYLSGGGELF
-,TRBV2,ASRRNTGELF
-,TRBV6-1,ASTVTGTTGELF
-,TRBV18,ASSPGGGETQY
-,TRBV19,ASSYRDYGYT
-,TRBV27,ASRSYEQY
-,TRBV6-5,ASSWTAGRYNEQF
TRBD1,TRBV6-5,ASSYGHRGANVLT
TRBD2,TRBV5-6,ASSSLAGGPAQQY
-,TRBV4-1,ASSQEPSNEKLF
-,TRBV2,ASSGLGSYSSYNSPLH
-,TRBV11-2,ASSLNGGGRGSYNEQF
-,TRBV5-4,ASSLGQPSSYNEQF
-,TRBV18,ASSPGQNTEAF
TRBD1,TRBV7-2,ASTTGTGGNQPQH
TRBD2,TRBV9,ASSKTPTSSYEQY
-,TRBV2,ASSVGRGNQPQH
-,TRBV5-1,ASSLAQNYGYT
TRBD2,TRBV30,AWSGGLAYEQY
TRBD2,TRBV9,ASSLTSGRNNEQF
-,TRBV5-1,ASKGNSGANVLT
TRBD1,TRBV28,ASSFVTGGLTEAF
-,TRBV5-5,ASSPIGGSPNYGYT
TRBD1,TRBV5-6,ASSKTGIYNSPLH
-,TRBV9,ASSLRPRARGEQY
TRBD1,TRBV2,ASIPRTGVYEQY
TRBD1,TRBV6-6,ASSYTGQVYEQY
-,TRBV7-8,ASSPGLRETQY
TRBD2,TRBV27,ASSWGGGGARETQY
-,TRBV20-1,SAPYGAGYT
-,TRBV9,ASSVGLAGNTIY
-,TRBV30,AWDRIGNSGANVLT
-,TRBV5-4,ASAEGSVSTDTQY
TRBD2,TRBV27,ASSSPLTSGLSYEQY
-,TRBV21-1,ASSNRDRGQTEAF
TRBD2,TRBV4-1,ASSQDRRTSGGMYNEQF
TRBD2,TRBV9,ASSGSGNGPRSLY
-,TRBV6-5,ASSQFGRYNEQF
-,TRBV6-5,ASSYAGASPLH
-,TRBV4-1,ASSLRDGGNYGYT
-,TRBV6-5,ASGGQPQH
TRBD2,TRBV6-1,ASRASGNEQF
-,TRBV11-2,ASSRNGELF
-,TRBV2,ASSDSNYGYT
TRBD1,TRBV28,ASSADRGRQPQH
-,TRBV19,ASSKNEGGNYGYT
TRBD1,TRBV5-1,ASSLAGGRQPQH